This TCR beta chain comes out of a study of human T cells and chemical hapten exposure. As for this clonotype: Antigen specificity is unknown.

Time point specified: patch test 1, 2 weeks after DPC sensitization. Documented treatment: therapeutic diphenylcyclopropenone sensitization with weekly scalp DPC. Unseparated into fractions, whole blood served as the source from which total RNA was extracted. Study-level points and caveats: Having alopecia, the donors may differ immunologically from healthy people.

V lost 6 bases, J lost 6 bases, and 12 bases lay in between. Looked up from germline, CDR1 is MNHEY and CDR2 is SMNVEV (reference sequence). CDR3 length: 12 amino acids. Methods used by the authors: Per sample, the median was roughly 96,000 TCRs, with values from roughly 23,000 to 700,000. MiXCR, applied by TCRdb to the RACE reads, yields one record per CDR3 protein. The V and J calls come from TCRdb's annotation, not from the publication. The sample has roughly 180,000 distinct CDR3 sequences, around 22% seen once. The material sequenced was whole blood, taken in connection with sensitization to the hapten diphenylcyclopropenone (DPC). The receptor was isolated from a woman aged 45-65 years with alopecia areata. Some clones in this sample may be carry-over from other donors' samples. The chain couples TRBV27 to TRBJ2-7, with D hard to call. CDR3 region: CASSRVKSEQYF. The CDR3 coding sequence is TGTGCCAGCAGCCGCGTCAAGTCCGAGCAGTACTTC.